The next 25 T cell receptor beta chains were all read from a single sample in a study of diagnostic markers for celiac disease. TCRdb reanalyzed the reads, giving one entry per CDR3 protein sequence and no DNA. In all, the sample yields several thousand distinct CDR3 sequences. Sequenced input: either unsorted cells or a sorted T cell fraction (not recorded which). The receptors stem from a human donor. This table probably holds off-target reads from a library built for another chain.

The V call is TRBV5-4, the J call TRBJ1-1; the D call from TCRdb, TRBD1, cannot be confirmed without DNA. CDR1 is SGHNT and CDR2 is YYREEE in the germline V gene (reference sequence). This CDR3 is 14 amino acids long. The CDR3 sequence is CASSQQGVNTEAFF.

The CDR3: CASSPEVSANEKLFF. The gene calls are TRBV3-1 and TRBJ1-4. The CDR3 is made up of 15 amino acids. Germline-derived CDR1 and CDR2 are LGHDT and YNNKEL (reference sequence).

This clonotype ranks as medium-sized in terms of frequency. The chain uses TRBV29-1 and TRBJ1-2; absent DNA, TCRdb's TRBD1 call cannot be checked. CDR1 SQVTM and CDR2 ANQGSEA come from the germline V gene. There are 13 residues in the CDR3. CDR3 in amino acids: CSVRPGSNYGYTF.

The J gene is TRBJ1-2, the V gene TRBV20-1. The CDR3 is 11 residues long. From germline, CDR1 is DFQATT and CDR2 SNEGSKA (reference sequence). The CDR3 sequence: CSGQENYGYTF.

The chain is built from TRBV29-1 and TRBJ1-4; the D call from TCRdb, TRBD1, cannot be confirmed without DNA. Germline CDR1 SQVTM, CDR2 ANQGSEA. The CDR3 sequence is 12 residues long. CDR3 protein: CSAGTGEEKLFF.

The gene calls are TRBV7-2 and TRBJ2-5; TCRdb reports TRBD2, a call that lacks DNA to check it against. The CDR3 spans 15 residues. The V gene's germline CDR1 is SGHTA and CDR2 FQGNSA. CDR3 loop: CASSRGLAVRETQYF.

This chain's CDR3 is CASRGAGTGGNTEAFF. The chain combines TRBV6-6 with TRBJ1-1; TCRdb lists TRBD1, though no DNA is available to test this call. Germline CDR1 reads MNHNY; CDR2 reads SVGAGI (reference sequence). CDR3 length: 16 residues.

V and J are TRBV11-2 and TRBJ2-5; TCRdb lists TRBD2, though no DNA is available to test this call. The CDR3 is 14 residues long. Germline CDR1 is SGHAT and CDR2 is FQNNGV. The CDR3 here is CASSWSGGAETQYF.

This clonotype shows up as medium-sized (0.01 to 0.1%) by frequency. V is TRBV4-2 and J is TRBJ1-2; checking the TCRdb D call of TRBD1 is not possible without DNA. This CDR3 region has 15 residues. Germline V lookup: CDR1 LGHNA, CDR2 YNFKEQ. The CDR3 region is CASSQEIQETYGYTF.

By frequency, this clonotype is medium-sized. The V call is TRBV5-1, the J call TRBJ2-1; TCRdb calls TRBD2, which cannot be checked without DNA. Per the germline V gene, CDR1 is SGHRS and CDR2 is YFSETQ. The CDR3 length is 14 residues. CDR3: CASRGLEMYNEQFF. The variable domain in full, completed from reference TRBV5-1 and TRBJ2-1, reads KAGVTQTPRYLIKTRGQQVTLSCSPISGHRSVSWYQQTPGQGLQFLFEYFSETQRNKGNFPGRFSGRQFSNSRSEMNVSTLELGDSALYLCASRGLEMYNEQFFGPGTRLTVL.

This rearrangement joins TRBV14 to TRBJ2-1; TCRdb lists TRBD1, though no DNA is available to test this call. The CDR3 contains 18 residues. Germline V gives CDR1 SGHDN, CDR2 FVKESK. This CDR3 is CASSPLRDTGGFYNEQFF.

V gene TRBV5-1 combines with J gene TRBJ2-1; TCRdb names TRBD2, which stays unverified in the absence of DNA. The germline CDR1 and CDR2 sequences are SGHRS and YFSETQ. The CDR3 loop spans 15 amino acids. CDR3 amino acids: CASSGGLGQTNEQFF.

J is TRBJ1-2 and V is TRBV9. Germline loops: CDR1 SGDLS, CDR2 YYNGEE. The CDR3 totals 13 residues. The chain's CDR3 is CASSVDGNYGYTF.

The rearrangement links TRBV10-2 to TRBJ1-3; the D gene TCRdb calls, TRBD1, cannot be checked with no DNA. This CDR3 contains 15 residues. Germline V lookup: CDR1 WSHSY, CDR2 SAAADI. CDR3 amino acids: CASRVGALSGNTIYF.

The chain couples TRBV23-1 to TRBJ2-5. TRBV23-1 is given ORF status, its function remaining uncertain. CDR3 length equals 15 residues. The CDR3 loop is CASSQKASNQETQYF.

This clonotype counts as medium-sized by frequency. The chain links TRBV2 to TRBJ2-5; the D call from TCRdb, TRBD1, cannot be confirmed without DNA. The CDR3 is 13 residues long. Germline lookup yields CDR1 SNHLY and CDR2 FYNNEI. The CDR3 here is CASISGTVETQYF.

In terms of frequency, this clonotype is medium-sized (0.01 to 0.1%). J is TRBJ2-2 and V is TRBV20-1; the TCRdb call, TRBD2, lacks DNA for checking. Per the germline V gene, CDR1 is DFQATT and CDR2 is SNEGSKA (reference sequence). This CDR3 has 13 amino acids. The CDR3 sequence is CSQKRGNTGELFF.

The chain employs TRBV5-6 and TRBJ1-5; without DNA, the TCRdb call of TRBD1 cannot be checked. This CDR3 contains 17 residues. Germline assignment: CDR1 SGHDT and CDR2 YYEEEE. CDR3 in amino acids: CASSLWVGGQGNQPQHF.

This chain connects TRBV5-1 to TRBJ1-1; the D gene TCRdb calls, TRBD1, cannot be checked with no DNA. This CDR3 is 15 amino acids long. Germline values: CDR1 SGHRS, CDR2 YFSETQ. The CDR3 loop is CASSPRAGAVAEAFF.

The chain has TRBV4-1 and TRBJ1-2; TCRdb's assignment of TRBD1 cannot be checked, as there is no DNA. The CDR3 totals 16 residues. Looked up from germline, CDR1 is MGHRA and CDR2 is YSYEKL. The CDR3 spells CASRPILRGPNYGYTF.

The rearrangement links TRBV21-1 to TRBJ2-2. TRBV21-1 is a pseudogene segment. This CDR3 comprises 16 residues. The CDR3: CASSLKESSNTGELFF.

This clonotype is identified as medium-sized (0.01 to 0.1%) from frequency. V and J are TRBV12-3 or TRBV12-4 and TRBJ1-5. The CDR3 consists of 15 residues. The CDR3 region is CASSFTGQRDQPQHF.

CDR3 loop: CASSPTSGDNEQFF. This rearrangement joins TRBV11-2 to TRBJ2-1; TCRdb lists TRBD2, though no DNA is available to test this call. The CDR3 is 14 residues long. Germline loops: CDR1 SGHAT, CDR2 FQNNGV.

The V and J genes are TRBV5-1 and TRBJ2-5. The CDR3 is 13 amino acids. Germline V gives CDR1 SGHRS, CDR2 YFSETQ. This chain's CDR3 is CASSLVASETQYF.

The rearrangement uses TRBV5-1 and TRBJ1-1; TCRdb picks TRBD1, but there is no DNA to check that call. This CDR3 is built from 15 residues. Per germline, CDR1 SGHRS and CDR2 YFSETQ. CDR3 sequence: CASRGVRGLSTEAFF.